This note documents a single T cell receptor (beta chain) sequence. Germline V gives CDR1 SGHVS, CDR2 FQNEAQ. V lost 3 bases and J lost 14; bases outside the gene matches: 8. The CDR3 sequence is 13 residues long. This sample stems from a study of blood T cell repertoires in COVID-19. Overall study: Samples representing acute and convalescent COVID-19 were sourced from the United States, Italy and Spain.

Clones were read by immunoSEQ multiplex PCR, and TCRdb kept only the in-frame ones, dropping some. The table includes a few hundred thousand clones, roughly 89% detected once. Sequencing was carried out using peripheral blood. The genes are TRBV7-8 and TRBJ2-1; 9 nucleotides line up with TRBD2. The sequence was collected from a man aged 55-75 years who had recovered from COVID-19. Written as DNA, the CDR3 is TGTGCCAGCAGCTTTCCCAACGCGGGGGGGGAGTTCTTC. As protein: CASSFPNAGGEFF.